One sample yielded the 24 T cell receptor beta chains listed below, sequenced in a study of T cells in Graves' hyperthyroidism and ophthalmopathy. Template material for amplifying TCR beta CDR3 regions consisted of RNA transcripts. Using the HTBI primer set, a first-round RT-PCR was run on the TCR CDR3. TCRdb passed the multiplex PCR reads through MiXCR, listing each CDR3 protein once. The table includes 500,000 to 650,000 distinct CDR3 sequences, less than 20% detected once. Sequenced input: blood. The receptors here all came from a man between 40 and 49 years old with Graves' ophthalmopathy.

This rearrangement joins TRBV29-1 to TRBJ1-2; TRBD1 matches 9 bases. The ends lost 8 bases at V and 3 bases at J; junction bases unmatched: 19. The CDR3 loop spans 17 amino acids. Germline loops: CDR1 SQVTM, CDR2 ANQGSEA. The CDR3 protein is CSSRGSIQGAPDYGYTF. The CDR3 nucleotides read TGCAGCTCAAGAGGAAGTATACAGGGGGCGCCGGACTATGGCTACACCTTC.

This clonotype has a count of ten or more. The genes are TRBV12-3 or TRBV12-4 and TRBJ1-1, with D maybe TRBD1 (5 bases). The CDR3 extends over 15 amino acids. The V end was cut by 6 bases, the J end by 0 bases, with 14 bases between. The CDR3 protein is CASSLGGSLNTEAFF. CDR3 coding DNA: TGTGCCAGCAGCCTTGGGGGGTCCCTGAACACTGAAGCTTTCTTT.

The CDR3 is CASSLSPSPGNTIYF. CDR3 bases: TGTGCCAGCAGCTTATCCCCCTCGCCAGGAAACACCATATATTTT. The rearrangement joins TRBV7-9 to TRBJ1-3; no clear D. Trimming pared 2 bases from V and 4 bases from J, leaving 12 bases between. CDR1 is SEHNR and CDR2 is FQNEAQ in the germline V gene (reference sequence). The CDR3 consists of 15 residues.

The chain is built from TRBV2 and TRBJ1-2; the D is unclear. The CDR3 has 11 residues. Per germline, CDR1 SNHLY and CDR2 FYNNEI. CDR3 DNA: TGTACCTACGCCGAGACGTATATTTACACCTTC. Its translation: CTYAETYIYTF.

V and J are TRBV20-1 and TRBJ2-4; TRBD2 agrees at 10 bases. There are 14 residues in the CDR3. Germline V lookup: CDR1 DFQATT, CDR2 SNEGSKA (reference sequence). V trimming: 2 bases; J trimming: 15 bases; junction bases outside the gene matches: 13. The CDR3 sequence is CSARWDALAGETYF. The CDR3 DNA follows: TGCAGTGCTAGATGGGATGCCCTAGCGGGAGAGACGTACTTC.

This clonotype was observed a handful of times. The CDR3 DNA reads as TGTGCCACCAGTGATCTAGAATTTGGTGGCACAGATACGCAGTATTTT. Residues: CATSDLEFGGTDTQYF. V gene TRBV24-1 combines with J gene TRBJ2-3; unclear D gene. Germline V gene lookup returns CDR1 KGHDR and CDR2 SFDVKD. This CDR3 comprises 16 residues. The V end lost 3 bases, the J end lost 1 base, and 13 bases lay between the germline ends.

V and J are TRBV5-5 and TRBJ2-7, with D hard to call. V was pared by 4 bases and J by 6 bases, with 8 bases between. In germline, CDR1 is SGHKS, CDR2 YYEKEE (reference sequence). The CDR3 totals 11 residues. The CDR3 protein is CASSLHCEQYF. The CDR3 coding sequence is TGTGCCAGCAGCCTACACTGCGAGCAGTACTTC.

This clonotype was seen once. The chain links TRBV18 to TRBJ1-3; 7 nucleotides agree with TRBD1. The germline CDR1 and CDR2 sequences are KGHSH and LQKENI. This CDR3 region has 14 residues. The ends lost 8 bases at V and 0 bases at J; junction bases unmatched: 4. The CDR3 sequence is CASAGTDSGNTIYF. CDR3 bases: TGTGCCAGCGCAGGGACAGACTCTGGAAACACCATATATTTT.

This clonotype was picked up many times. The chain combines TRBV18 with TRBJ2-3, with D uncertain. Deletions cut 3 bases from V and 2 bases from J, with 6 bases between. Germline-derived CDR1 and CDR2 are KGHSH and LQKENI. This CDR3 region has 13 residues. The CDR3 DNA reads TGTGCCAGCTCACCGGACCTCACAGATACGCAGTATTTT. Translation gives CASSPDLTDTQYF.

V usage is TRBV28 and J usage is TRBJ2-7; TRBD2 matches 13 bases. Germline CDR1 is MDHEN and CDR2 is SYDVKM. V lost 10 bases, J lost 6 bases, and 9 bases stayed unmatched. The CDR3 is 14 amino acids. The CDR3 nucleotides are TGTGCCACCCACAAACTAGCGGGGGGGGCCGAGCAGTACTTC. The encoded protein is CATHKLAGGAEQYF.

This clonotype was found many times. The chain combines TRBV12-3 or TRBV12-4 with TRBJ2-3; D remains ambiguous. The CDR3 runs 12 residues. V was shortened by 5 bases and J by 3 bases, with 6 bases between the two germline ends. The CDR3, as DNA: TGTGCCAGCAGTATAGAAACAGATACGCAGTATTTT. The encoded protein is CASSIETDTQYF.

This clonotype was found a few times. It may be a read error: a sequence one base away is much more abundant. This chain connects TRBV7-9 to TRBJ2-5; TRBD1 is a possible D gene (5 bases). Germline-derived CDR1 and CDR2 are SEHNR and FQNEAQ (reference sequence). The CDR3 loop spans 13 amino acids. Trimming stripped 1 base from V and 5 bases from J, with 8 bases between. The CDR3 nucleotides are TGTGCCAGCAGCTTAGGCAGGGTGGAGACCCAGTACTTC. Amino acid sequence: CASSLGRVETQYF. The variable domain in full, with the rest retrieved from reference TRBV7-9 and TRBJ2-5, is DTGVSQNPRHKITKRGQNVTFRCDPISEHNRLYWYRQTLGQGPEFLTYFQNEAQLEKSRLLSDRFSAERPKGSFSTLEIQRTEQGDSAMYLCASSLGRVETQYFGPGTRLLVL.

The gene calls are TRBV20-1 and TRBJ1-6; D gene uncertain. Per germline, CDR1 DFQATT and CDR2 SNEGSKA (reference sequence). Trimming removed 4 bases at V and 10 bases at J, with 17 bases between. CDR3 size: 14 residues. CDR3: CSAKISGLRSPLHF. In nucleotides, the CDR3 is TGCAGTGCTAAGATTAGCGGGTTACGGTCACCCCTCCACTTT.

This clonotype has a handful of counts. The genes are TRBV9 and TRBJ2-5; 8 nucleotides match TRBD2. V gave up 0 bases and J gave up 7 bases; unmatched junction bases: 8. The CDR3 extends over 15 amino acids. Germline lookup yields CDR1 SGDLS and CDR2 YYNGEE. Written as DNA, the CDR3 is TGTGCCAGCAGCGTAGGGAGGGCGGGAGGCGCGACCCAGTACTTC. It yields the protein CASSVGRAGGATQYF.

This sequence joins TRBV6-1 and TRBJ2-6, with a weak D call TRBD1 (6 bases). V lost 8 bases, J lost 0 bases, and 20 bases lay in between. Looked up from germline, CDR1 is MNHNS and CDR2 is SASEGT. The CDR3 is made up of 18 amino acids. The CDR3 loop reads CASSPLPGHNSGANVLTF. CDR3 DNA sequence: TGTGCCAGCTCCCCCTTGCCGGGACACAACTCTGGGGCCAACGTCCTGACTTTC.

This clonotype was observed many times. This chain links TRBV20-1 with TRBJ1-2; 7 bases agree with TRBD1. The germline V gene encodes CDR1 DFQATT and CDR2 SNEGSKA (reference sequence). J gave up 6 bases and V 6 bases, and 10 bases lay outside the gene matches. This CDR3 contains 13 residues. CDR3 sequence reads: CSALWWDRDGYTF. CDR3 nucleotide sequence: TGCAGTGCGCTTTGGTGGGACAGAGATGGCTACACCTTC.

Of note for this clonotype: At one of its ends the junction is not consistent with the germline gene, which may arise from a read error. The V call is TRBV7-6, the J call TRBJ1-1; tentatively, D is TRBD1 (5 bases). The CDR3 covers 14 residues. CDR1 and CDR2 from the germline V gene are SGHVS and FNYEAQ. In nucleotides, the CDR3 is TGTGCCAGCGGCTTAGGGACGGTGAACACTGAGGCTTTCTTT. Encoded protein: CASGLGTVNTEAFF. Variable domain in full (rest from reference TRBV7-6 and TRBJ1-1): GAGVSQSPRYKVTKRGQDVALRCDPISGHVSLYWYRQALGQGPEFLTYFNYEAQQDKSGLPNDRFSAERPEGSISTLTIQRTEQRDSAMYRCASGLGTVNTEAFFGQGTRLTVV.

This clonotype was counted many times. This rearrangement joins TRBV7-2 to TRBJ2-2; 10 bases line up with TRBD2. Germline CDR1 reads SGHTA; CDR2 reads FQGNSA. With 5 bases clipped from V and 8 bases from J, the junction kept 5 bases outside the gene matches. The CDR3 length is 14 residues. CDR3 sequence: CASSVTTSGGELFF. DNA for the CDR3: TGTGCCAGCAGCGTCACGACTAGCGGGGGGGAGCTGTTTTTT.

This clonotype was seen ten or more times. V and J are TRBV11-2 and TRBJ2-7; D remains ambiguous. CDR3 length: 12 amino acids. Germline V CDR1 and CDR2: SGHAT, FQNNGV. The V end was cut by 11 bases, the J end by 6 bases, with 17 bases between. CDR3 amino acids: CASNDQVAEQYF. CDR3 bases: TGTGCCTCAAACGATCAAGTCGCCGAGCAGTACTTC.

As for this clonotype: The junction departs from germline at one end; a sequencing error may be responsible. The genes are TRBV4-1 and TRBJ1-4, with a possible D match to TRBD1 (5 bases). Germline V lookup: CDR1 MGHRA, CDR2 YSYEKL. The CDR3 runs 17 residues. CDR3 DNA: TGTGCCAGCAGCCAAGAGGGGACCCCCGCAACTAATGGAAAACTGTTTTTT. It is translated as CASSQEGTPATNGKLFF.

The gene calls are TRBV5-8 and TRBJ2-7, with a possible D match to TRBD2 (6 bases). The CDR3 runs 16 residues. With 0 bases removed from V and 2 bases from J, the gap between germline ends came to 15 bases. Per the germline V gene, CDR1 is SGHTS and CDR2 is YDEGEE. CDR3 sequence reads: CASSLGMEGSPYEQYF. The CDR3 nucleotides are TGTGCCAGCAGCTTGGGAATGGAGGGATCGCCCTACGAGCAGTACTTC. The full variable domain, rest sourced from reference TRBV5-8 and TRBJ2-7, is EAGVTQSPTHLIKTRGQQATLRCSPISGHTSVYWYQQALGLGLQFLLWYDEGEERNRGNFPPRFSGRQFPNYSSELNVNALELEDSALYLCASSLGMEGSPYEQYFGPGTRLTVT.

V is TRBV12-3 or TRBV12-4 and J is TRBJ2-2, with 9 bases identical to TRBD1. With V trimmed by 7 bases and J by 5 bases, 11 bases remained unmatched. CDR3 size: 16 residues. Here the CDR3 reads CASTPHPGQGTGELFF. CDR3 in DNA: TGTGCCAGCACTCCACACCCGGGACAGGGTACCGGGGAGCTGTTTTTT.

This clonotype was recorded at least ten times. V is TRBV7-3 and J is TRBJ2-1; a possible D gene is TRBD2 (5 bases). Germline CDR1 reads SGHTA; CDR2 reads FQGTGA. Trimming pared 2 bases from V and 0 bases from J, leaving 23 bases between. The CDR3 runs to 20 residues. Written as DNA, the CDR3 is TGTGCCAGCAGCTTATTTGCGGGCACCTCTACCAGGAGCTCCTACAATGAGCAGTTCTTC. Its translation is CASSLFAGTSTRSSYNEQFF.

This clonotype was counted at least ten times. The V call is TRBV12-3 or TRBV12-4, the J call TRBJ1-5, with 12 positions matching TRBD1. The CDR3 totals 15 residues. The trim removed 7 bases at V and 3 bases at J, leaving 4 bases unmatched. The CDR3: CASTVGQGANQPQHF. The CDR3 nucleotides are TGTGCCAGCACCGTGGGACAGGGGGCCAATCAGCCCCAGCATTTT.